The next 27 T cell receptor beta chains were all read from a single sample in a study of blood T cell repertoires in COVID-19. Profiling relied on immunoSEQ multiplex PCR, and the TCRdb table lists in-frame clones only, not all of them. This table holds a few hundred thousand clones, under 90% found once. Sequenced sample: PBMCs or T cells enriched from blood (not recorded which). Receptors were obtained from a woman aged 25-40 years who had recovered from COVID-19.

The V gene is TRBV6-5, the J gene TRBJ2-1, with D perhaps TRBD1 (5 bases). The CDR3 extends over 16 amino acids. V was trimmed by 0 bases and J by 4 bases, leaving 13 bases between them. The germline CDR1 and CDR2 sequences are MNHEY and SVGAGI. This CDR3 reads CASSYSTARGYNEQFF. The CDR3 DNA reads as TGTGCCAGCAGTTACTCGACGGCTAGGGGTTACAATGAGCAGTTCTTC.

The chain recombines TRBV5-1 with TRBJ2-5, with 9 bases that match TRBD2. The CDR3 extends over 13 amino acids. Trimming removed 4 bases from V and 5 bases from J; junction bases left unmatched: 3. Germline loops: CDR1 SGHRS, CDR2 YFSETQ. In DNA form, the CDR3 reads TGCGCCAGCAGCGGGACTAGCAAGGAGACCCAGTACTTC. Translated: CASSGTSKETQYF.

This clone was seen once. The chain employs TRBV6-6 and TRBJ1-4, with TRBD1 identical over 7 bases. The CDR3 totals 16 residues. From germline, CDR1 is MNHNY and CDR2 SVGAGI (reference sequence). With 6 bases clipped from V and 4 bases from J, the junction kept 11 bases outside the gene matches. CDR3 loop: CASRRPGTAINEKLFF. The CDR3 region has the DNA TGTGCCAGCAGACGACCCGGGACAGCGATTAATGAAAAACTGTTTTTT.

The chain couples TRBV11-2 to TRBJ1-1; 8 bases match TRBD1. V was clipped by 5 bases and J by 2 bases; unmatched bases: 7. Germline values: CDR1 SGHAT, CDR2 FQNNGV. The CDR3 runs 15 residues. CDR3 protein: CASSGDDRGNTEAFF. The CDR3, as DNA: TGTGCCAGCAGCGGAGACGACAGGGGAAACACTGAAGCTTTCTTT. Drawing the rest from reference TRBV11-2 and TRBJ1-1, the complete variable domain is EAGVAQSPRYKIIEKRQSVAFWCNPISGHATLYWYQQILGQGPKLLIQFQNNGVVDDSQLPKDRFSAERLKGVDSTLKIQPAKLEDSAVYLCASSGDDRGNTEAFFGQGTRLTVV.

The chain is built from TRBV28 and TRBJ1-1; tentatively, D is TRBD1 (6 bases). Germline lookup yields CDR1 MDHEN and CDR2 SYDVKM. This CDR3 region has 12 residues. V was trimmed by 4 bases and J by 7 bases, leaving 10 bases between them. CDR3 region: CASSSQGLEAFF. The CDR3 DNA is TGTGCCAGCAGTTCCCAGGGGCTTGAAGCTTTCTTT.

The chain is built from TRBV29-1 and TRBJ2-1, with 8 bases that match TRBD1. This CDR3 is built from 15 residues. The V segment lost 6 bases and the J segment 0 bases; nucleotides outside the gene matches: 7. The V gene's germline CDR1 is SQVTM and CDR2 ANQGSEA. The CDR3 loop reads CSVGRQGSSYNEQFF. DNA of the CDR3: TGCAGCGTAGGAAGACAGGGGAGCTCCTACAATGAGCAGTTCTTC.

The rearrangement uses TRBV30 and TRBJ2-3; D may be TRBD1 (5 bases). V was pared by 8 bases and J by 7 bases, with 19 bases between. The CDR3 consists of 13 residues. Looked up from germline, CDR1 is GTSNPN and CDR2 is SVGIG (reference sequence). Written as DNA, the CDR3 is TGTGCCCTCCAGGGTGGTTCGGTTCATACGCAGTATTTT. It specifies CALQGGSVHTQYF.

This rearrangement joins TRBV19 to TRBJ2-1, with 8 bases identical to TRBD2. The germline V gene encodes CDR1 LNHDA and CDR2 SQIVND (reference sequence). V trimming: 5 bases; J trimming: 5 bases; junction bases outside the gene matches: 5. This CDR3 comprises 14 residues. The DNA for the CDR3 is TGTGCCAGTAGTGAAGCGGGAGTAAACAATGAGCAGTTCTTC. It yields the protein CASSEAGVNNEQFF.

The J gene is TRBJ1-5, the V gene TRBV3-1 (or the pseudogene TRBV3-2); perhaps TRBD1 as D (6 bases). V was cut by 8 bases and J by 7 bases, with 12 bases left in between. Germline V gene data show CDR1 as LGHDT and CDR2 as YNNKEL (reference sequence). The CDR3 totals 12 residues. For the CDR3, the DNA is TGTGCCAGCGGGCAGGGGAGCCAGCCCCAGCATTTT. Its protein product is CASGQGSQPQHF.

The J gene is TRBJ1-1, the V gene TRBV21-1; the table gives TRBD1 as D, unverified against the DNA. TRBV21-1 is tagged as a pseudogene. CDR3 length: 16 residues. As DNA, the CDR3 is TGTGCCAGCAGCAAAGGGGGACACTTCACTCACACTGAAGCTTTCTTT. Protein sequence: CASSKGGHFTHTEAFF.

This rearrangement joins TRBV9 to TRBJ1-1, with TRBD1 matching 7 bases. Germline V gene data show CDR1 as SGDLS and CDR2 as YYNGEE. CDR3 length equals 16 residues. V lost 4 bases, J lost 0 bases, and 9 bases stayed unmatched. CDR3 residues: CASSKTHGQVNTEAFF. The CDR3 DNA reads as TGTGCCAGCAGCAAAACCCATGGACAGGTGAACACTGAAGCTTTCTTT.

This sequence joins TRBV5-6 and TRBJ2-2, with D unresolved. The CDR3 sequence is 15 residues long. The ends were cut back, 0 bases at V and 5 bases at J, with 11 bases in the middle. Germline-derived CDR1 and CDR2 are SGHDT and YYEEEE. CDR3 in amino acids: CASSLGPQITGELFF. The CDR3 region has the DNA TGTGCCAGCAGCTTGGGGCCTCAAATAACCGGGGAGCTGTTTTTT.

This chain uses TRBV2 with TRBJ1-5; D remains ambiguous. V dropped 2 bases and J dropped 5 bases, with 13 bases sitting between them. The CDR3 has 15 amino acids. The germline V gene has CDR1 SNHLY and CDR2 FYNNEI. The CDR3 bases are TGTGCCAGCAGTGAACCCCGACTCCCACATCAGCCCCAGCATTTT. It translates to CASSEPRLPHQPQHF.

The J gene is TRBJ1-2, the V gene TRBV18; 7 nucleotides agree with TRBD1. J gave up 8 bases and V 3 bases, and 3 bases lay outside the gene matches. Germline assignment: CDR1 KGHSH and CDR2 LQKENI. The CDR3 has 12 residues. CDR3 in amino acids: CASSPDRVGYTF. The CDR3 region has the DNA TGTGCCAGCTCACCCGACAGGGTGGGCTACACCTTC.

As for this clone: Other DNA sequences in this sample translate to the same CDR3. This chain links TRBV3-1 (or the pseudogene TRBV3-2) with TRBJ2-7; no definite D call. The V gene lost 1 base and the J gene lost 3 bases, with 4 bases spanning the gap. The length of the CDR3 is 12 residues. Germline lookup yields CDR1 LGHDT and CDR2 YNNKEL (reference sequence). The CDR3 loop reads CASSQGGYEQYF. CDR3 sequence (DNA): TGTGCCAGCAGCCAAGGCGGCTACGAGCAGTACTTC.

The rearrangement joins TRBV6-5 to TRBJ1-5; 9 positions match TRBD1. Trimming took 6 bases from V and 4 from J; bases not matched to a gene: 4. This CDR3 is 14 amino acids long. CDR1 is MNHEY, CDR2 SVGAGI, per germline. CDR3 nucleotide sequence: TGTGCCAGCAGCGTTGACAGGGGGAATCAGCCCCAGCATTTT. It yields the protein CASSVDRGNQPQHF.

V gene TRBV7-3 combines with J gene TRBJ2-1, with D possibly TRBD2 on 6 matching bases. Germline V CDR1 and CDR2: SGHTA, FQGTGA. V lost 2 bases and J 5 bases, leaving 10 bases between the germline ends. The CDR3 contains 14 residues. The DNA of the CDR3 is TGTGCCAGCAGCTTATCCGGGGGAAACAATGAGCAGTTCTTC. Protein: CASSLSGGNNEQFF.

The chain carries TRBV21-1 and TRBJ1-6; no check of the table's D call, TRBD1, against the DNA was made. TRBV21-1 is shown as a pseudogene. The CDR3 is 21 residues long. CDR3 amino acids: CASSTEMGARDRGLSNSPLHF. The DNA for the CDR3 is TGTGCCAGCAGCACCGAAATGGGGGCCCGGGACAGGGGGTTGAGTAATTCACCCCTCCACTTT.

This chain links TRBV2 with TRBJ1-4; 8 bases match TRBD1. CDR3 length equals 13 residues. V lost 8 bases and J lost 8; bases outside the gene matches: 7. Germline-derived CDR1 and CDR2 are SNHLY and FYNNEI. The CDR3: CASETGAGEKLFF. CDR3 coding DNA: TGTGCCAGCGAGACAGGGGCAGGCGAAAAACTGTTTTTT.

V and J are TRBV6-5 and TRBJ1-1; unclear D gene. This CDR3 region has 13 residues. Germline CDR1 is MNHEY and CDR2 is SVGAGI. V was shortened by 3 bases and J by 4 bases, with 9 bases between the two germline ends. The CDR3 sequence: CASSYTYGTEAFF. The CDR3 DNA is TGTGCCAGCAGTTATACTTACGGCACTGAAGCTTTCTTT.

The chain uses TRBV28 and TRBJ1-5; 9 positions match TRBD1. CDR1 is MDHEN, CDR2 SYDVKM, per germline. There are 16 residues in the CDR3. With V trimmed by 2 bases and J by 5 bases, 7 bases remained unmatched. CDR3 DNA: TGTGCCAGCAGTTTAACCGGGACAGGGCCACATCAGCCCCAGCATTTT. Amino acid sequence: CASSLTGTGPHQPQHF.

The rearrangement joins TRBV5-1 to TRBJ1-2; no clear D. Looked up from germline, CDR1 is SGHRS and CDR2 is YFSETQ. The CDR3 runs 13 residues. The V end lost 0 bases, the J end lost 8 bases, and 11 bases lay between the germline ends. The CDR3 DNA is TGCGCCAGCAGCTTGGAATACAGTGCGGGCTACACCTTC. It translates to CASSLEYSAGYTF.

This chain uses TRBV18 with TRBJ1-4, with TRBD1 matching 7 bases. This CDR3 has 15 amino acids. From germline, CDR1 is KGHSH and CDR2 LQKENI. The J segment lost 4 bases and the V segment lost 0 bases, leaving 2 bases of the junction unmatched. Here the CDR3 reads CASSPPDRVNEKLFF. Here the CDR3 DNA reads TGTGCCAGCTCACCACCCGACAGGGTTAATGAAAAACTGTTTTTT.

The chain has TRBV2 and TRBJ1-6, with 7 bases that match TRBD1. After removal of 5 bases from V and 6 bases from J, the junction contained 1 base not matched to a gene. The CDR3 has 13 residues. The germline CDR1 and CDR2 sequences are SNHLY and FYNNEI. The CDR3 loop reads CASSWDSNSPLHF. CDR3 nucleotides: TGTGCCAGCAGTTGGGACAGTAATTCACCCCTCCACTTT.

The rearrangement joins TRBV19 to TRBJ2-7; 11 bases are a match to TRBD1. Trimming at V came to 3 bases and at J to 3 bases, leaving 7 bases not matched to a gene. Per germline, CDR1 LNHDA and CDR2 SQIVND (reference sequence). This CDR3 is built from 16 residues. The CDR3 DNA is TGTGCCAGTAGTATCGGGGACAGGGGGAACCTCTACGAGCAGTACTTC. Protein product: CASSIGDRGNLYEQYF. The full variable domain, in which reference TRBV19 and TRBJ2-7 provide the parts outside the CDR3, is DGGITQSPKYLFRKEGQNVTLSCEQNLNHDAMYWYRQDPGQGLRLIYYSQIVNDFQKGDIAEGYSVSREKKESFPLTVTSAQKNPTAFYLCASSIGDRGNLYEQYFGPGTRLTVT.

This clone was detected once. This sequence joins TRBV19 and TRBJ1-5; 9 nucleotides line up with TRBD1. Germline lookup yields CDR1 LNHDA and CDR2 SQIVND (reference sequence). This CDR3 spans 15 amino acids. V was clipped by 5 bases and J by 3 bases; unmatched bases: 5. The CDR3 reads CASSDTGGVNQPQHF. The CDR3 nucleotides read TGTGCCAGTAGTGACACAGGGGGCGTCAATCAGCCCCAGCATTTT.

The V and J genes are TRBV15 and TRBJ2-1; 10 bases are shared with TRBD1. Germline V lookup: CDR1 LNHNV, CDR2 YYDKDF (reference sequence). This CDR3 has 14 residues. The V segment lost 8 bases and the J segment 6 bases; nucleotides outside the gene matches: 7. CDR3 coding DNA: TGTGCCACCTTGAGACAGGGGGCAAGCAATGAGCAGTTCTTC. Protein product: CATLRQGASNEQFF.